This entry lists 27 T cell receptor beta chains sequenced from one sample in a study of shared T cell receptors in the human thymus. Some clones are missing from TCRdb's copy, which holds only in-frame ones; the method was immunoSEQ multiplex PCR. The table lists hundreds of thousands of clones, about 80% of them singletons, with 0.013% in the top ten. The same sample was also used in a study of human thymus T cells.

Sequencing was carried out using thymocytes. These receptors were collected from a boy in the first two years of life with a congenital heart defect.

V usage is TRBV30 and J usage is TRBJ2-1; 15 bases align to TRBD2. The CDR3 is made up of 17 amino acids. Trimming took 2 bases from V and 4 from J; bases not matched to a gene: 6. Germline assignment: CDR1 GTSNPN and CDR2 SVGIG (reference sequence). The CDR3, as DNA: TGTGCCTGGAGTCCCGGGACTAGCGGGAGGAGGTACAATGAGCAGTTCTTC. As protein: CAWSPGTSGRRYNEQFF.

The chain recombines TRBV4-3 with TRBJ2-2; 8 bases line up with TRBD2. The CDR3 has 16 amino acids. V gave up 3 bases and J gave up 1 base; unmatched junction bases: 4. Germline V gene data show CDR1 as LGHNA and CDR2 as YSLEER. The CDR3 here is CASSHRSGRNTGELFF. The DNA of the CDR3 is TGCGCCAGCAGCCACAGGAGCGGGAGGAACACCGGGGAGCTGTTTTTT.

The chain couples TRBV28 to TRBJ2-7; 7 nucleotides align to TRBD1. Unmatched junction bases numbered 2, after V lost 5 bases and J lost 4 bases. CDR1 and CDR2 from the germline V gene are MDHEN and SYDVKM. CDR3 length equals 12 residues. The CDR3 sequence: CASSGTAYEQYF. The CDR3 DNA sequence: TGTGCCAGCAGTGGGACAGCGTACGAGCAGTACTTC.

The V gene is TRBV10-2, the J gene TRBJ2-2; 9 bases match TRBD2. This CDR3 region has 15 residues. The germline gives CDR1 WSHSY, CDR2 SAAADI. Trimming took 4 bases from V and 4 from J; bases not matched to a gene: 4. The CDR3 DNA reads TGCGCCAGCAGTGGCCTAGCGGGACCCACCGGGGAGCTGTTTTTT. This sequence encodes CASSGLAGPTGELFF.

The chain employs TRBV7-8 and TRBJ2-5, with 15 bases aligning to TRBD2. The germline V gene has CDR1 SGHVS and CDR2 FQNEAQ. The CDR3 runs 19 residues. With 5 bases clipped from V and 1 base from J, the junction kept 11 bases outside the gene matches. CDR3 sequence (DNA): TGTGCCAGCAGCAACGCCGGGACTAGCGGGAGGACCTTCCAAGAGACCCAGTACTTC. It is translated as CASSNAGTSGRTFQETQYF.

This clone showed up just once. J is TRBJ2-1 and V is TRBV5-1, with 8 bases aligning to TRBD2. The trim removed 4 bases at V and 0 bases at J, leaving 3 bases unmatched. CDR1 is SGHRS, CDR2 YFSETQ, per germline. This CDR3 has 15 residues. The CDR3 region is CASSLSGVSYNEQFF. CDR3 nucleotides: TGCGCCAGCAGCCTTAGCGGGGTCTCCTACAATGAGCAGTTCTTC.

The chain recombines TRBV6-5 with TRBJ2-5, with 7 bases matching TRBD1. Germline CDR1 MNHEY, CDR2 SVGAGI. The CDR3 contains 11 residues. V lost 6 bases and J lost 9; bases outside the gene matches: 4. CDR3 residues: CASRLQGSQYF. Here the CDR3 DNA reads TGTGCCAGCAGACTACAGGGGTCCCAGTACTTC.

V and J are TRBV29-1 and TRBJ2-5; 10 positions match TRBD1. The CDR3 length is 15 residues. The V gene's germline CDR1 is SQVTM and CDR2 ANQGSEA. Trimming took 0 bases from V and 4 from J; bases not matched to a gene: 5. CDR3 residues: CSVEDGTGAGETQYF. The CDR3 DNA follows: TGCAGCGTTGAAGATGGGACAGGGGCGGGAGAGACCCAGTACTTC.

This clone showed up just a few times. The chain links TRBV4-3 to TRBJ1-5, with a possible D match to TRBD1 (6 bases). The CDR3 spans 15 residues. Germline CDR1 is LGHNA and CDR2 is YSLEER. Trimming left V 0 bases short and J 5 bases short, with 11 bases between. CDR3 in amino acids: CASSQEWGRDQPQHF. CDR3 DNA sequence: TGCGCCAGCAGCCAAGAGTGGGGGCGTGATCAGCCCCAGCATTTT.

The chain is built from TRBV10-3 and TRBJ2-5, with TRBD2 as a possible D gene (6 bases). Germline V gene data show CDR1 as ENHRY and CDR2 as SYGVKD. The length of the CDR3 is 12 residues. With 6 bases removed from V and 9 bases from J, the gap between germline ends came to 14 bases. CDR3 loop: CAISPGTPPQYF. The CDR3 DNA sequence: TGTGCCATCAGCCCCGGGACTCCACCCCAGTACTTC.

The chain has TRBV28 and TRBJ1-2; 10 nucleotides agree with TRBD1. The CDR3 extends over 14 amino acids. Germline V lookup: CDR1 MDHEN, CDR2 SYDVKM. The J segment lost 4 bases and the V segment lost 2 bases, leaving 1 base of the junction unmatched. The CDR3 loop is CASSLRDRGYGYTF. CDR3 DNA: TGTGCCAGCAGTTTACGGGACAGGGGCTATGGCTACACCTTC.

The chain combines TRBV5-4 with TRBJ2-1; the match to TRBD2 covers 10 bases. Losses at the gene ends were 4 bases for V and 8 bases for J; bases not matched to a gene: 21. This CDR3 has 19 amino acids. CDR1 is SGHNT and CDR2 is YYREEE in the germline V gene (reference sequence). The CDR3 here is CASSGGGGPAGGPFDEQFF. Written as DNA, the CDR3 is TGTGCCAGCAGCGGGGGGGGCGGACCAGCGGGAGGGCCGTTTGATGAGCAGTTCTTC.

The V call is TRBV2, the J call TRBJ1-5; TRBD1 matches at 8 bases. J was trimmed by 6 bases and V by 2 bases; bases with no gene match: 6. Germline V CDR1 and CDR2: SNHLY, FYNNEI. The CDR3 has 15 amino acids. The CDR3: CASSERQGFVQPQHF. DNA for the CDR3: TGTGCCAGCAGTGAAAGACAGGGGTTCGTTCAGCCCCAGCATTTT.

The V gene is TRBV18, the J gene TRBJ1-1, with 11 bases fitting TRBD1. Germline values: CDR1 KGHSH, CDR2 LQKENI. This CDR3 contains 18 residues. Trimming removed 3 bases from V and 4 bases from J; junction bases left unmatched: 13. CDR3 bases: TGTGCCAGCTCACCTTTGCCGGGACAGGGGGAAGGTTGCACTGAAGCTTTCTTT. Translating gives CASSPLPGQGEGCTEAFF.

This clone was counted only a few times. This sequence joins TRBV4-1 and TRBJ2-5, with 10 bases that match TRBD2. Germline V gives CDR1 MGHRA, CDR2 YSYEKL. CDR3 size: 20 residues. The V gene end was trimmed by 0 bases and the J gene end by 2 bases; junction bases not matched to a gene: 15. The CDR3 region is CASSQDLVLAGGPVQETQYF. Written as DNA, the CDR3 is TGCGCCAGCAGCCAAGATCTGGTGTTAGCGGGAGGCCCTGTTCAAGAGACCCAGTACTTC.

CDR3 protein: CASSLAGGASGGTDTQYF. CDR3 coding DNA: TGTGCCAGCAGTTTGGCGGGGGGAGCTTCGGGGGGCACAGATACGCAGTATTTT. The J gene is TRBJ2-3, the V gene TRBV4-2; 8 bases align to TRBD2. Germline assignment: CDR1 LGHNA and CDR2 YNFKEQ. Trimming cost V 6 bases and J 1 base; bases outside gene matches: 15. CDR3 length: 18 amino acids.

V gene TRBV7-2 combines with J gene TRBJ2-3; TRBD2 matches 14 bases. This CDR3 is built from 14 residues. Germline assignment: CDR1 SGHTA and CDR2 FQGNSA. J gave up 5 bases and V 8 bases, and 3 bases lay outside the gene matches. CDR3: CASEGTSGGDTQYF. The CDR3 nucleotides read TGTGCCAGCGAGGGGACTAGCGGGGGAGATACGCAGTATTTT. Combining the CDR3 with reference TRBV7-2 and TRBJ2-3 gives the whole variable domain GAGVSQSPSNKVTEKGKDVELRCDPISGHTALYWYRQSLGQGLEFLIYFQGNSAPDKSGLPSDRFSAERTGGSVSTLTIQRTQQEDSAVYLCASEGTSGGDTQYFGPGTRLTVL.

The V gene is TRBV27, the J gene TRBJ2-5; TRBD2 matches at 7 bases. The CDR3 covers 12 residues. V shed 5 bases, J shed 7 bases, and the junction held 4 bases outside the gene matches. Germline loops: CDR1 MNHEY, CDR2 SMNVEV (reference sequence). For the CDR3, the DNA is TGTGCCAGCAGTCCGAGGGAGGGGACCCAGTACTTC. The encoded protein is CASSPREGTQYF.

The chain links TRBV14 to TRBJ2-7; TRBD2 is a possible D gene (6 bases). Germline V lookup: CDR1 SGHDN, CDR2 FVKESK. The CDR3 has 16 residues. V was shortened by 1 base and J by 4 bases, with 17 bases between the two germline ends. CDR3 nucleotide sequence: TGTGCCAGCAGCCAAGGGCAGATCCGAGGGAGGTACGAGCAGTACTTC. This gives the protein CASSQGQIRGRYEQYF.

The chain links TRBV25-1 to TRBJ2-7; D may be TRBD1 (6 bases). Trimming removed 2 bases at V and 6 bases at J, with 17 bases between. The CDR3 has 15 amino acids. CDR1 MGHDK and CDR2 SYGVNS come from the germline V gene. The CDR3 sequence: CASSETGTYQGEQYF. The CDR3 nucleotides read TGTGCCAGCAGTGAAACCGGGACATATCAGGGCGAGCAGTACTTC.

V usage is TRBV10-3 and J usage is TRBJ2-6; 10 bases line up with TRBD1. This CDR3 is 17 amino acids long. Per germline, CDR1 ENHRY and CDR2 SYGVKD. After removal of 5 bases from V and 4 bases from J, the junction contained 8 bases not matched to a gene. The CDR3 DNA sequence: TGTGCCATCAGTCCCGGGACAGGGGCCCCAGGGGCCAACGTCCTGACTTTC. This translates into CAISPGTGAPGANVLTF.

This clone was detected once. The chain joins TRBV10-1 to TRBJ2-3; 7 nucleotides match TRBD2. The junction had 7 bases not matched to a gene; V was cut back by 4 bases and J by 6 bases. CDR1 and CDR2 (germline): WNHNN, SYGVQD (reference sequence). CDR3 length: 14 residues. CDR3 amino acids: CASSAESAGDTQYF. The CDR3 DNA reads as TGCGCCAGCAGTGCTGAATCAGCGGGGGATACGCAGTATTTT.

The chain joins TRBV19 to TRBJ2-7; D ambiguous. With 4 bases removed from V and 5 bases from J, the gap between germline ends came to 15 bases. This CDR3 has 14 amino acids. CDR1 is LNHDA and CDR2 is SQIVND in the germline V gene (reference sequence). The CDR3 spells CASSTTVRVDEQYF. The CDR3 DNA sequence: TGTGCCAGTAGTACCACCGTACGGGTGGACGAGCAGTACTTC.

The chain couples TRBV28 to TRBJ1-1, with D tentatively TRBD1 (6 bases). The germline V and J ends were trimmed by 1 base and 8 bases, with 17 bases remaining between them. Germline assignment: CDR1 MDHEN and CDR2 SYDVKM. This CDR3 is 15 amino acids long. The CDR3 sequence: CASSLYRVGQGEAFF. The CDR3, as DNA: TGTGCCAGCAGTTTATACAGGGTAGGGCAGGGGGAAGCTTTCTTT.

This clone occurred a few times. The chain is built from TRBV30 and TRBJ2-5, with 8 bases lining up with TRBD2. Losses at the gene ends were 2 bases for V and 0 bases for J; bases not matched to a gene: 2. Germline CDR1 GTSNPN, CDR2 SVGIG (reference sequence). The CDR3 covers 14 residues. As DNA, the CDR3 is TGTGCCTGGAGTCCGGGACTAGACCAAGAGACCCAGTACTTC. The encoded protein is CAWSPGLDQETQYF. The whole variable domain, filled in from reference TRBV30 and TRBJ2-5, reads SQTIHQWPATLVQPVGSPLSLECTVEGTSNPNLYWYRQAAGRGLQLLFYSVGIGQISSEVPQNLSASRPQDRQFILSSKKLLLSDSGFYLCAWSPGLDQETQYFGPGTRLLVL.

In this sample, this clone turned up once. The chain has TRBV7-9 and TRBJ2-1; 8 nucleotides agree with TRBD1. There are 18 residues in the CDR3. Trimming at V came to 3 bases and at J to 9 bases, leaving 19 bases not matched to a gene. Germline V gene lookup returns CDR1 SEHNR and CDR2 FQNEAQ (reference sequence). The CDR3 reads CASSFLIDRGHSQGEQFF. In DNA form, the CDR3 reads TGTGCCAGCAGCTTCCTCATCGACAGGGGCCACTCGCAAGGTGAGCAGTTCTTC.

Here the CDR3 reads CAWSPRGPSGNTIYF. The CDR3 DNA reads TGTGCCTGGAGTCCCAGGGGGCCCTCTGGAAACACCATATATTTT. This chain joins TRBV30 and TRBJ1-3; 8 bases match TRBD1. Germline V lookup: CDR1 GTSNPN, CDR2 SVGIG (reference sequence). With V trimmed by 2 bases and J by 0 bases, 3 bases remained unmatched. The CDR3 has 15 residues.